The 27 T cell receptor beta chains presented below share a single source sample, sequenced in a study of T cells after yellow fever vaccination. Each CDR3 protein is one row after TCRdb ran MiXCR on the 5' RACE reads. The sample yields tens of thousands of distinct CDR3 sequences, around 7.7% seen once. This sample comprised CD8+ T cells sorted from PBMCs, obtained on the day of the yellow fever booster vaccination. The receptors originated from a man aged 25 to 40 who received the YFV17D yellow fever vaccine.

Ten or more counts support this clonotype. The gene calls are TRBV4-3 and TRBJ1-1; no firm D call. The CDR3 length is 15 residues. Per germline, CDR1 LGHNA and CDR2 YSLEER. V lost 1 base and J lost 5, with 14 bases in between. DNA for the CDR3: TGCGCCAGCAGCCAAGGTCGTGGCGGATATACTGAAGCTTTCTTT. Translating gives CASSQGRGGYTEAFF.

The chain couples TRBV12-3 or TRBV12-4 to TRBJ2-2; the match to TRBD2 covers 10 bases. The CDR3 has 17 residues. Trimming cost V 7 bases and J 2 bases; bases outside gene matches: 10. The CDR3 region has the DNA TGTGCCAGCACCACAGCCGGACTAGCGGAAAACACCGGGGAGCTGTTTTTT. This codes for CASTTAGLAENTGELFF.

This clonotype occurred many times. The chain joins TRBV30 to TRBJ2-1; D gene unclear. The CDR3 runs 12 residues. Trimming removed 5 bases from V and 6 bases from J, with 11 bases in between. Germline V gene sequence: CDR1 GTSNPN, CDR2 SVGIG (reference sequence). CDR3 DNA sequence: TGTGCCTGGTTCGATGTGGGCAATGAGCAGTTCTTC. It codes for CAWFDVGNEQFF.

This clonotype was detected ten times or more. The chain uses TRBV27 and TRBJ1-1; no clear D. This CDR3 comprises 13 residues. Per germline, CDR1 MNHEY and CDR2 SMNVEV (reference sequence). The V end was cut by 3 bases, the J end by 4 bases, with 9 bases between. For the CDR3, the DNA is TGTGCCAGCAGTTTTAGCGCAGGCACTGAAGCTTTCTTT. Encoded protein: CASSFSAGTEAFF.

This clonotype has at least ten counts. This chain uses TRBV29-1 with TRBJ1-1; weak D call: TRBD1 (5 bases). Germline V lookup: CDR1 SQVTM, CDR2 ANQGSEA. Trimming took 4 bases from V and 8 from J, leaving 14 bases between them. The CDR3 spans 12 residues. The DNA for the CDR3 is TGCAGCGTTGCGGGGGGTATCAACGAAGCTTTCTTT. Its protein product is CSVAGGINEAFF.

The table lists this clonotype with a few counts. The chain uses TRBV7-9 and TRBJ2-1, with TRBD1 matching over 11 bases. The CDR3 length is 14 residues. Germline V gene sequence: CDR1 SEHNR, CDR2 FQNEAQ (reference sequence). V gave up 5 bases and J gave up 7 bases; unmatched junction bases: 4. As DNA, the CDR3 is TGTGCCAGCAGCCCGGGACAGGGGGGGAATGAGCAGTTCTTC. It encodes CASSPGQGGNEQFF.

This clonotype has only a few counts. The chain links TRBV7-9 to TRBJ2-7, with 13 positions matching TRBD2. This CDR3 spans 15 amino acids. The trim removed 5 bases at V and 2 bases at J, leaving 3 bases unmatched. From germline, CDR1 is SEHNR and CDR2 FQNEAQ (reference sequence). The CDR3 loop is CASSAGTSGTYEQYF. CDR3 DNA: TGTGCCAGCAGCGCCGGGACTAGCGGGACCTACGAGCAGTACTTC.

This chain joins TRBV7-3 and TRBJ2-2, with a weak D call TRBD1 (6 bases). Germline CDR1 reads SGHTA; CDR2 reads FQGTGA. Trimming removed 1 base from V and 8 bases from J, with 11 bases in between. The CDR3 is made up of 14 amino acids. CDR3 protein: CASSLKPGTGELFF. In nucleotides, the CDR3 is TGTGCCAGCAGCTTAAAACCTGGGACAGGGGAGCTGTTTTTT.

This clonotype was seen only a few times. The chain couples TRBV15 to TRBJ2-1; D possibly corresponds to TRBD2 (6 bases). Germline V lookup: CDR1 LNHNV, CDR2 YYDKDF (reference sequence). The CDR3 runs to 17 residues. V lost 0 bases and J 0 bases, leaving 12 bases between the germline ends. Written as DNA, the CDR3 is TGTGCCACCAGCAGAGAACCGGGACTCAGCTCCTACAATGAGCAGTTCTTC. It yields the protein CATSREPGLSSYNEQFF. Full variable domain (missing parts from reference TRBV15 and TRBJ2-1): DAMVIQNPRYQVTQFGKPVTLSCSQTLNHNVMYWYQQKSSQAPKLLFHYYDKDFNNEADTPDNFQSRRPNTSFCFLDIRSPGLGDTAMYLCATSREPGLSSYNEQFFGPGTRLTVL.

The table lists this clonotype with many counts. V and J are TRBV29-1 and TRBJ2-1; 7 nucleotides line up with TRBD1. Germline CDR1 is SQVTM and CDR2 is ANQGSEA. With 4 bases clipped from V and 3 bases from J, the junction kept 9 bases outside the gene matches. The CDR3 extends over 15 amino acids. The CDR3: CSVARTGTVYNEQFF. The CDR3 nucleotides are TGCAGCGTTGCCCGGACCGGGACAGTCTACAATGAGCAGTTCTTC.

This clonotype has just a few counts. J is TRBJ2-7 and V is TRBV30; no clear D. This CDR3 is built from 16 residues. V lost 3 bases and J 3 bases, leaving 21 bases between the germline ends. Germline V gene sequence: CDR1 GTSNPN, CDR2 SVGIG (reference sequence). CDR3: CAWSGEGPLSLYEQYF. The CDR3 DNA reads TGTGCCTGGAGCGGAGAAGGACCCCTCTCCCTCTACGAGCAGTACTTC.

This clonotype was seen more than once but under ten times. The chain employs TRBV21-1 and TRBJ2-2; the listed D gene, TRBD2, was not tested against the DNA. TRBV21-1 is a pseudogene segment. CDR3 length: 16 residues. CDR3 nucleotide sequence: TGTGCCAGCAGCAAGACTAGCGGGACATTTGCCGGGGAGCTGTTTTTT. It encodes CASSKTSGTFAGELFF.

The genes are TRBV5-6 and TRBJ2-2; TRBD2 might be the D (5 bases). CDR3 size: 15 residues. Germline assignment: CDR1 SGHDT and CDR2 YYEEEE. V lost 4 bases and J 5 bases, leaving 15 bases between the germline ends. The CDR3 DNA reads TGTGCCAGCAGCACCGAATACGGGGTAACCGGGGAGCTGTTTTTT. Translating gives CASSTEYGVTGELFF.

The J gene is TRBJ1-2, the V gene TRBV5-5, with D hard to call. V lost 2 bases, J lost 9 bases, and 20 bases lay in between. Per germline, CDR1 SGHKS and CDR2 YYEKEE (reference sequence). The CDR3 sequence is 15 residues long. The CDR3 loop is CASSLIWPGPTSYTF. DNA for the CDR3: TGTGCCAGCAGCTTAATATGGCCAGGTCCTACTAGCTACACCTTC.

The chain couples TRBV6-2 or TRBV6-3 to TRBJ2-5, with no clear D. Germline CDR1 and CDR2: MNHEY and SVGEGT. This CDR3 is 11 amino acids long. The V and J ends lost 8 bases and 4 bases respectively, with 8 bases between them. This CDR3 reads CASYFRETQYF. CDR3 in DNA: TGTGCCAGCTACTTCCGAGAGACCCAGTACTTC.

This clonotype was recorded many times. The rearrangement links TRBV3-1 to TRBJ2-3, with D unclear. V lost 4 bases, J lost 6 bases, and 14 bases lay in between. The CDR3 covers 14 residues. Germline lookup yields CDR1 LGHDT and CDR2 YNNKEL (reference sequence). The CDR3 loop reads CASSPPTDSDTQYF. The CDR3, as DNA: TGTGCCAGCAGCCCCCCGACGGATTCCGATACGCAGTATTTT.

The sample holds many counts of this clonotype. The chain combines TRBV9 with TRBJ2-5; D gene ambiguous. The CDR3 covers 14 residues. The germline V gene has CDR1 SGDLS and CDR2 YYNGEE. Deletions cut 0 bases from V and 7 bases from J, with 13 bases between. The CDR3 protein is CASSVVGTSRTQYF. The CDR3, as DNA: TGTGCCAGCAGCGTAGTCGGTACCTCCAGGACCCAGTACTTC.

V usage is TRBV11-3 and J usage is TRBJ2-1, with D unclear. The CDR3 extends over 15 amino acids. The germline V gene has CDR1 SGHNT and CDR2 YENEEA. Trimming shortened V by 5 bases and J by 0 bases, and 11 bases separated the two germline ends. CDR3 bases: TGTGCCAGCAGCCCCTACCAGAGCTCCTACAATGAGCAGTTCTTC. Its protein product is CASSPYQSSYNEQFF.

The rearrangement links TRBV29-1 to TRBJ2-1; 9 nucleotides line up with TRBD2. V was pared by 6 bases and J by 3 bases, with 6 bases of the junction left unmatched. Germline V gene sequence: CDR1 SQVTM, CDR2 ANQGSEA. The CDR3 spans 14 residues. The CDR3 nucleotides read TGCAGCGTAGTAGCGGGAGAGGTCTACAATGAGCAGTTCTTC. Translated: CSVVAGEVYNEQFF.

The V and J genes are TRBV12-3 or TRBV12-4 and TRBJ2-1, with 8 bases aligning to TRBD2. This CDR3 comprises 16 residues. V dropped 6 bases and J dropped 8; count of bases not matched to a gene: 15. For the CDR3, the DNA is TGTGCCAGCAGCCCCTTTTTGACGGGAGGGCCCGATGAGCAGTTCTTC. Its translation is CASSPFLTGGPDEQFF.

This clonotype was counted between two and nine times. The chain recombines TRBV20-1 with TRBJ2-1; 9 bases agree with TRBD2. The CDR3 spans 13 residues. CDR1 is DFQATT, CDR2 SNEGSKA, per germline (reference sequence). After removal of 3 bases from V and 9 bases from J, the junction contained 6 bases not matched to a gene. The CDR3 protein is CSARAISGSEQFF. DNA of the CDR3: TGCAGTGCTAGGGCCATTAGCGGGAGTGAGCAGTTCTTC.

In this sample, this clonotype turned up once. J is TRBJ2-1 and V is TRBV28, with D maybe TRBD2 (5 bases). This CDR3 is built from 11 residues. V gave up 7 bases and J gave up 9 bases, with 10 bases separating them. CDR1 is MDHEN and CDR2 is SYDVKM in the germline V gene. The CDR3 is CASTRGAEQFF. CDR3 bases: TGTGCCAGCACTCGGGGAGCTGAGCAGTTCTTC.

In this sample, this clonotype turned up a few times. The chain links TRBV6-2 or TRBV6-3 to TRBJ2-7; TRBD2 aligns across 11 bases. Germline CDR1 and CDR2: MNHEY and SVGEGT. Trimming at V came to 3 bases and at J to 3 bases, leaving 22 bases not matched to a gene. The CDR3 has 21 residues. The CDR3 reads CASSYGVFGELAGGPYYEQYF. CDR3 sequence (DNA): TGTGCCAGCAGTTATGGGGTGTTCGGGGAGCTAGCGGGAGGCCCTTACTACGAGCAGTACTTC.

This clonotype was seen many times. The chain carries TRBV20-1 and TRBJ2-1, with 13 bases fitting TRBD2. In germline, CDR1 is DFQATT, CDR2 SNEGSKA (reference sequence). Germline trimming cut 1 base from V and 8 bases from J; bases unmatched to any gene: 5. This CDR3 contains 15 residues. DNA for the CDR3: TGCAGTGCTAGAGTACTAGCGGGAGGGTCCGATGAGCAGTTCTTC. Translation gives CSARVLAGGSDEQFF.

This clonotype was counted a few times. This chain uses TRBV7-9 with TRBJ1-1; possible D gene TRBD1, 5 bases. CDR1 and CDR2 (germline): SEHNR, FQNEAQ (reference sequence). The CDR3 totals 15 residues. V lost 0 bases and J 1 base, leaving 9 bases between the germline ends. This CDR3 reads CASSLAQGWNTEAFF. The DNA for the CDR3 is TGTGCCAGCAGCTTAGCGCAGGGCTGGAACACTGAAGCTTTCTTT.

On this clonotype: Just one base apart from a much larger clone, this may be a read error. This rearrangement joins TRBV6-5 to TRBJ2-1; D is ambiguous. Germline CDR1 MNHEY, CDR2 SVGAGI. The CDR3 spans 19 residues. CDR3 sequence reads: CASSYRIFKDLGDYNKQFF. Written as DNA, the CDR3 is TGTGCCAGCAGTTACCGGATCTTCAAGGACCTCGGAGATTACAATAAGCAGTTCTTC.

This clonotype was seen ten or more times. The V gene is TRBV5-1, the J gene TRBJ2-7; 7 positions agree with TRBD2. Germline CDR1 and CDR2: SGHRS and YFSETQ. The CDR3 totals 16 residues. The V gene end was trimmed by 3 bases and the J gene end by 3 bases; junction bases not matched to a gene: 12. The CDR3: CASSSTSALAVYEQYF. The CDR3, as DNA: TGCGCCAGCAGCTCCACTAGCGCCCTAGCCGTCTACGAGCAGTACTTC.